The clone carrying this T cell receptor beta chain has more than one count but fewer than ten. Antigen unknown. Germline loops: CDR1 LGHNA, CDR2 YNFKEQ. The V gene end was trimmed by 2 bases and the J gene end by 5 bases; junction bases not matched to a gene: 5. This CDR3 has 15 residues. TCRdb's copy holds only in-frame clones and misses some; the assay was immunoSEQ multiplex PCR. The data contain roughly 250,000 clones, about three quarters of them singletons. Investigators sourced 1.5 to 2 micrograms of genomic DNA from cryopreserved PBMCs for TCR beta libraries. The sample comes from a study of cytotoxic CD8 clonotypes in ibrutinib-treated CLL. At the level of the study: After a median of approximately 68 months, approximately 15 patients stayed remitted and 12 progressed; responses had been partial in about 24 and complete in 2.

Findings and limits, study-wide: Exceeding age-matched healthy donors, baseline clonality also tracked the counts of circulating CD8+ T cells.

The receptor was derived from a human donor with chronic lymphocytic leukemia. The chain joins TRBV4-2 to TRBJ2-7, with 11 bases lining up with TRBD2. Sequences were derived from PBMCs, sampled after 24 months of ibrutinib treatment. The CDR3 loop is CASSQSLAGEDEQYF. The CDR3 DNA reads as TGTGCCAGCAGCCAATCACTAGCGGGAGAAGACGAGCAGTACTTC.